This entry lists 5 T cell receptor beta chains sequenced from one sample in a study of immune aging and cytomegalovirus after organ transplant. Their antigens are not known. The time point: five sample-tagged time points from pre-transplant (day -1) to day 368 post-transplant, pooled. A microwell BD Rhapsody targeted mRNA and AbSeq workflow captured the cells and built the libraries. Using its own MiXCR run on the single-cell sequencing reads, TCRdb lists one record per CDR3 protein. This table holds tens of thousands of distinct CDR3 sequences, approximately 34% found once. The sample here was CMV peptide-activated CD4+ and CD8+ T cells sorted from blood, taken at five time points, pooled. Subset defined: sorted CD8+CD137+ and CD4+CD154+ T cells after about 12 h CMV IE-1 peptide stimulation. These receptors were collected from a female donor who had a heart transplant and CMV viremia.

The chain employs TRBV24-1 and TRBJ2-1; tentative D call: TRBD2 (6 bases). Germline V gene data show CDR1 as KGHDR and CDR2 as SFDVKD. Trimming removed 3 bases at V and 0 bases at J, with 17 bases between. This CDR3 comprises 18 residues. This chain's CDR3 is CATSDPRETGSSYNEQFF. Written as DNA, the CDR3 is TGTGCCACCAGTGATCCCAGAGAGACCGGGAGCTCCTACAATGAGCAGTTCTTC.

The V and J genes are TRBV19 and TRBJ2-1, with TRBD2 matching over 13 bases. The CDR3 has 16 residues. The germline V gene has CDR1 LNHDA and CDR2 SQIVND (reference sequence). J gave up 7 bases and V 3 bases, and 6 bases lay outside the gene matches. CDR3 amino acids: CASSMELAGGGNEQFF. In nucleotides, the CDR3 is TGTGCCAGTAGTATGGAACTAGCGGGAGGGGGAAATGAGCAGTTCTTC.

The table lists this clonotype with many counts. The chain employs TRBV27 and TRBJ1-4; D call uncertain. The CDR3 is 16 residues long. V was shortened by 5 bases and J by 5 bases, with 18 bases between the two germline ends. The germline gives CDR1 MNHEY, CDR2 SMNVEV (reference sequence). Written as DNA, the CDR3 is TGTGCCAGCAGTCCCACGGCCCAGATGGGGAATGAAAAACTGTTTTTT. The encoded protein is CASSPTAQMGNEKLFF.

V and J are TRBV7-2 and TRBJ2-3; 9 nucleotides match TRBD2. The V segment lost 0 bases and the J segment 9 bases; nucleotides outside the gene matches: 7. Germline CDR1 is SGHTA and CDR2 is FQGNSA. The CDR3 covers 15 residues. The CDR3 region has the DNA TGTGCCAGCAGCTTAGCTAGCGGGAGTAAATACACGCAGTATTTT. The encoded protein is CASSLASGSKYTQYF. Filled out from reference TRBV7-2 and TRBJ2-3, the complete variable domain reads GAGVSQSPSNKVTEKGKDVELRCDPISGHTALYWYRQSLGQGLEFLIYFQGNSAPDKSGLPSDRFSAERTGGSVSTLTIQRTQQEDSAVYLCASSLASGSKYTQYFGPGTRLTVL.

In regard to this clonotype: The CDR3 end shows no conserved phenylalanine or tryptophan, and so a read error is likely. The genes are TRBV5-1 and TRBJ2-5, with 16 bases lining up with TRBD2. The CDR3 is 18 residues long. Per the germline V gene, CDR1 is SGHRS and CDR2 is YFSETQ. Trimming at V came to 3 bases and at J to 5 bases, leaving 10 bases not matched to a gene. The CDR3 reads CASSSGTSGRALSETQYL. CDR3 nucleotides: TGCGCCAGCAGCTCCGGGACTAGCGGGAGGGCCCTTTCCGAGACCCAGTACCTC.